Below, one T cell receptor (beta chain) is given with its context. Antigen specificity is unknown. This sample is drawn from a study of CD8+ T cells in alopecia areata. Study information: It was oral tofacitinib, at 5 to 10 mg twice daily, that treated patients received. Overall study results and limits: Affected scalp, especially in alopecia totalis/universalis, had a higher clonality than normal scalp did. Scalp specimens additionally yield sequences from normal skin's resident alphabeta T cells. Mice gave a clearer picture of TCR sharing than patients did, possibly for HLA-related reasons.

Extracted from the samples, RNA was reverse transcribed into cDNA to serve as the sequencing template. Assay: immunoSEQ multiplex PCR; the TCRdb copy retains only in-frame clones and omits some. The sample consists of roughly 97,000 clones, more than 35% of them appearing once. Per the germline V gene, CDR1 is SGHTA and CDR2 is FQGNSA. The length of the CDR3 is 14 residues. Trimming at V came to 7 bases and at J to 8 bases, leaving 11 bases not matched to a gene. The sequenced sample was CD4+ T cells sorted from blood. This chain joins TRBV7-2 and TRBJ1-2; 9 bases match TRBD1. This clonotype was sampled from a human donor with alopecia areata. The CDR3 sequence: CASTGQGRIQGYTF. Here the CDR3 DNA reads TGTGCCAGCACGGGACAGGGCCGGATCCAGGGCTACACCTTC.